This entry lists 23 T cell receptor beta chains sequenced from one sample in a study of blood T cell repertoires in COVID-19. Produced via immunoSEQ multiplex PCR; TCRdb's table is partial and in-frame only. The sample includes 150,000 or so clones, around 84% of them seen just once. Sequenced sample: PBMCs or T cells enriched from blood (not recorded which). The receptors shown here come from a woman aged 45-65 years who had been exposed to COVID-19.

V is TRBV7-9 and J is TRBJ1-1; weak D call: TRBD1 (5 bases). Germline-derived CDR1 and CDR2 are SEHNR and FQNEAQ (reference sequence). The CDR3 length is 14 residues. The V end lost 5 bases, the J end lost 3 bases, and 13 bases lay between the germline ends. CDR3 amino acids: CASSLRDLDTEAFF. In DNA, the CDR3 is TGTGCCAGCAGCCTCAGGGATCTGGACACTGAAGCTTTCTTT. The full variable domain, with the rest looked up from reference TRBV7-9 and TRBJ1-1, is DTGVSQNPRHKITKRGQNVTFRCDPISEHNRLYWYRQTLGQGPEFLTYFQNEAQLEKSRLLSDRFSAERPKGSFSTLEIQRTEQGDSAMYLCASSLRDLDTEAFFGQGTRLTVV.

The V gene is TRBV15, the J gene TRBJ2-7; no firm D call. Between the trimmed V and J ends, which lost 1 base and 0 bases, there was a span of 13 bases. Germline loops: CDR1 LNHNV, CDR2 YYDKDF (reference sequence). The CDR3 runs to 16 residues. CDR3 sequence: CATSRGPRRSSYEQYF. In DNA form, the CDR3 reads TGTGCCACCAGCAGAGGCCCCCGACGGAGCTCCTACGAGCAGTACTTC.

For this clone: The CDR3 end shows no conserved phenylalanine or tryptophan, and so a read error is likely. The DNA is left out, because the CDR3 cannot be placed on it with certainty; the CDR3 is given as TCRdb lists it. The genes are TRBV28 and TRBJ2-7; the D segment call TRBD1 is taken from the table without a DNA check. From germline, CDR1 is MDHEN and CDR2 SYDVKM. Both ends counted, the CDR3 spans 12 residues. The CDR3 loop is CASSLEGQGYHY.

V is TRBV30 and J is TRBJ1-6; D unclear. Germline assignment: CDR1 GTSNPN and CDR2 SVGIG (reference sequence). The CDR3 consists of 13 residues. V was pared by 2 bases and J by 7 bases, with 9 bases between. CDR3 coding DNA: TGTGCCTGGAGTCAAACAGTCAATTCACCCCTCCACTTT. Its protein is CAWSQTVNSPLHF.

This clone was seen only once. CDR3 protein: CASSPRDSQETQYF. Here the CDR3 DNA reads TGTGCCAGCAGCCCCCGGGACAGCCAAGAGACCCAGTACTTC. This chain joins TRBV7-3 and TRBJ2-5; TRBD1 matches at 7 bases. The trim removed 5 bases at V and 1 base at J, leaving 4 bases unmatched. CDR1 SGHTA and CDR2 FQGTGA come from the germline V gene. CDR3 length equals 14 residues.

This chain joins TRBV4-3 and TRBJ1-2; tentatively, D is TRBD1 (5 bases). This CDR3 spans 15 amino acids. The germline gives CDR1 LGHNA, CDR2 YSLEER. V was cut by 1 base and J by 2 bases, with 11 bases left in between. CDR3: CASSQGEGANYGYTF. CDR3 nucleotide sequence: TGCGCCAGCAGCCAAGGGGAAGGGGCGAACTATGGCTACACCTTC.

The chain carries TRBV23-1 and TRBJ2-5; no definite D call. TRBV23-1 is assigned to the ORF class and has an uncertain function. V lost 10 bases to trimming and J lost 7 bases, with 19 bases between them. This CDR3 region has 13 residues. In DNA form, the CDR3 reads TGCGCCATTCCCCTCCGCCCTTGGAGGACCCAGTACTTC. This translates into CAIPLRPWRTQYF.

This clone was picked up one time. V and J are TRBV7-9 and TRBJ1-2, with 10 positions matching TRBD1. CDR3 size: 15 residues. Germline CDR1 SEHNR, CDR2 FQNEAQ (reference sequence). V shed 5 bases and J 6 bases; nucleotides not matched to a gene: 9. CDR3 amino acids: CASSARQGALDGYTF. For the CDR3, the DNA is TGTGCCAGCAGCGCCCGACAGGGGGCCTTGGATGGCTACACCTTC. Full variable domain (rest looked up from reference TRBV7-9 and TRBJ1-2): DTGVSQNPRHKITKRGQNVTFRCDPISEHNRLYWYRQTLGQGPEFLTYFQNEAQLEKSRLLSDRFSAERPKGSFSTLEIQRTEQGDSAMYLCASSARQGALDGYTFGSGTRLTVV.

The chain uses TRBV6-5 and TRBJ1-1, with D maybe TRBD1 (5 bases). CDR3 length: 14 amino acids. The V gene lost 7 bases and the J gene lost 0 bases, with 12 bases spanning the gap. Germline CDR1 MNHEY, CDR2 SVGAGI. CDR3 residues: CASTPRGMNTEAFF. CDR3 nucleotides: TGTGCCAGCACCCCGCGGGGCATGAACACTGAAGCTTTCTTT.

The V gene is TRBV3-1 (or the pseudogene TRBV3-2), the J gene TRBJ2-5; tentatively, D is TRBD1 (5 bases). V lost 1 base and J lost 4, with 7 bases in between. The CDR3 runs to 13 residues. The germline V gene encodes CDR1 LGHDT and CDR2 YNNKEL (reference sequence). The DNA of the CDR3 is TGTGCCAGCAGCCAAGGCAGGGCAGAGACCCAGTACTTC. Protein product: CASSQGRAETQYF.

CDR3 in amino acids: CASSQGSEQYF. The CDR3 coding sequence is TGTGCCAGTAGTCAGGGGAGCGAGCAGTACTTC. The chain couples TRBV19 to TRBJ2-7; D is perhaps TRBD1 (6 bases). V lost 5 bases to trimming and J lost 6 bases, with 8 bases between them. The CDR3 runs 11 residues. Germline CDR1 reads LNHDA; CDR2 reads SQIVND (reference sequence).

V gene TRBV6-5 combines with J gene TRBJ1-5; D is undetermined. This CDR3 is built from 15 residues. V was trimmed by 7 bases and J by 2 bases, leaving 15 bases between them. Germline V gives CDR1 MNHEY, CDR2 SVGAGI. CDR3 DNA sequence: TGTGCCAGCACCCCGGGTGGGAGGGGCAATCAGCCCCAGCATTTT. Translation gives CASTPGGRGNQPQHF.

This clone was picked up a small number of times. The gene calls are TRBV2 and TRBJ1-3; no reliable D call. V lost 6 bases and J 0 bases, leaving 12 bases between the germline ends. CDR1 and CDR2 from the germline V gene are SNHLY and FYNNEI. The CDR3 consists of 15 residues. CDR3 region: CASSPPGSSGNTIYF. In DNA, the CDR3 is TGTGCCAGCAGCCCCCCGGGATCCTCTGGAAACACCATATATTTT.

The chain recombines TRBV6-5 with TRBJ1-1, with TRBD1 matching over 9 bases. This CDR3 region has 16 residues. The trim removed 4 bases at V and 3 bases at J, leaving 9 bases unmatched. Germline CDR1 is MNHEY and CDR2 is SVGAGI. CDR3 in amino acids: CASSSGTGPPYTEAFF. The CDR3, as DNA: TGTGCCAGCAGTTCCGGGACAGGGCCTCCTTACACTGAAGCTTTCTTT.

This chain links TRBV5-4 with TRBJ2-2; perhaps TRBD1 as D (5 bases). Germline V lookup: CDR1 SGHNT, CDR2 YYREEE (reference sequence). The CDR3 loop spans 16 amino acids. V was cut by 0 bases and J by 1 base, with 10 bases left in between. CDR3 in amino acids: CASSLESGQNTGELFF. Written as DNA, the CDR3 is TGTGCCAGCAGCTTGGAGTCTGGACAGAACACCGGGGAGCTGTTTTTT.

The chain has TRBV5-1 and TRBJ2-3, with TRBD2 identical over 8 bases. The length of the CDR3 is 15 residues. V dropped 0 bases and J dropped 5; count of bases not matched to a gene: 5. Germline V gene data show CDR1 as SGHRS and CDR2 as YFSETQ. CDR3 residues: CASSLVRGDGDTQYF. In DNA form, the CDR3 reads TGCGCCAGCAGCTTGGTGCGGGGGGATGGAGATACGCAGTATTTT.

The chain has TRBV18 and TRBJ1-4; 7 bases are a match to TRBD1. Germline trimming cut 2 bases from V and 8 bases from J; bases unmatched to any gene: 11. Germline lookup yields CDR1 KGHSH and CDR2 LQKENI. CDR3 size: 16 residues. The DNA of the CDR3 is TGTGCCAGCTCACCAAGCCCCTGGACAGGTGGGGAAAAACTGTTTTTT. Protein product: CASSPSPWTGGEKLFF.

V and J are TRBV7-9 and TRBJ2-1, with TRBD2 matching over 7 bases. The germline V gene encodes CDR1 SEHNR and CDR2 FQNEAQ (reference sequence). The V segment lost 11 bases and the J segment 8 bases; nucleotides outside the gene matches: 12. The CDR3 extends over 13 amino acids. CDR3 sequence (DNA): TGTGCCGGCCGTAGGGACTATCTAGATGAGCAGTTCTTC. Its protein is CAGRRDYLDEQFF.

The chain couples TRBV9 to TRBJ2-5, with 9 bases lining up with TRBD2. The CDR3 has 14 amino acids. CDR1 is SGDLS and CDR2 is YYNGEE in the germline V gene. V shed 3 bases and J 4 bases; nucleotides not matched to a gene: 4. The CDR3 DNA is TGTGCCAGCAGCGGGGGCGGGAGGGGAGAGACCCAGTACTTC. The encoded protein is CASSGGGRGETQYF.

V usage is TRBV5-4 and J usage is TRBJ2-5; 7 bases are a match to TRBD2. With 0 bases clipped from V and 2 bases from J, the junction kept 4 bases outside the gene matches. CDR1 and CDR2 from the germline V gene are SGHNT and YYREEE (reference sequence). The CDR3 covers 15 residues. The CDR3 bases are TGTGCCAGCAGCTTGGCTGGCGGGGGACAAGAGACCCAGTACTTC. Its protein is CASSLAGGGQETQYF.

The chain links TRBV3-1 (or the pseudogene TRBV3-2) to TRBJ1-2; 8 positions match TRBD1. V was pared by 4 bases and J by 7 bases, with 5 bases of the junction left unmatched. This CDR3 spans 13 amino acids. Germline V gene sequence: CDR1 LGHDT, CDR2 YNNKEL (reference sequence). The CDR3 here is CASSPDRGTGYTF. The CDR3 region has the DNA TGTGCCAGCAGCCCTGACAGGGGCACTGGCTACACCTTC.

The V gene is TRBV6-6, the J gene TRBJ2-7, with 8 bases fitting TRBD1. The CDR3 spans 14 residues. The V gene end was trimmed by 6 bases and the J gene end by 7 bases; junction bases not matched to a gene: 11. From germline, CDR1 is MNHNY and CDR2 SVGAGI (reference sequence). The CDR3 DNA reads as TGTGCCAGCAGCCAAAGCAGGGGGCTGATGGAGCAGTACTTC. This encodes CASSQSRGLMEQYF.

The rearrangement joins TRBV29-1 to TRBJ2-3; 10 bases map to TRBD1. Trimming took 2 bases from V and 5 from J; bases not matched to a gene: 4. CDR1 is SQVTM, CDR2 ANQGSEA, per germline. CDR3 length: 14 amino acids. CDR3 nucleotide sequence: TGCAGCGTTGAAAGGACAGGGGGTCAAGATACGCAGTATTTT. Translating it yields CSVERTGGQDTQYF.